Presented here are 17 T cell receptor beta chains from one specimen sequenced in a study of blood T cell repertoires in COVID-19. Assay used: immunoSEQ multiplex PCR; TCRdb lists only in-frame clones, some missing. The table has more than 200,000 clones, about 87% seen once. Sequenced material: peripheral blood. The receptors shown here come from a woman in her twenties or thirties with COVID-19, enrolled during active disease.

The genes are TRBV2 and TRBJ2-5; 7 nucleotides agree with TRBD2. CDR3 size: 14 residues. With V trimmed by 6 bases and J by 9 bases, 13 bases remained unmatched. CDR1 is SNHLY, CDR2 FYNNEI, per germline. The CDR3 DNA sequence: TGTGCCAGCAGCCGTGGCGGGGGAGGTATCGCCCAGTACTTC. Translation: CASSRGGGGIAQYF.

The rearrangement uses TRBV6-5 and TRBJ2-2; 8 nucleotides align to TRBD2. The CDR3 runs 15 residues. CDR1 MNHEY and CDR2 SVGAGI come from the germline V gene. J lost 5 bases, V lost 5 bases, and 7 bases had no gene match. CDR3 region: CASSTAGVGTGELFF. In nucleotides, the CDR3 is TGTGCCAGCAGTACAGCGGGAGTAGGAACCGGGGAGCTGTTTTTT.

This chain connects TRBV4-3 to TRBJ2-7; 9 bases match TRBD2. This CDR3 is built from 16 residues. CDR1 LGHNA and CDR2 YSLEER come from the germline V gene. V shed 0 bases, J shed 2 bases, and the junction held 5 bases outside the gene matches. The CDR3 coding sequence is TGCGCCAGCAGCCAAGAATATAGCGGGGGTCCCTACGAGCAGTACTTC. Its protein is CASSQEYSGGPYEQYF.

V is TRBV7-8 and J is TRBJ2-7; 10 positions agree with TRBD1. The germline gives CDR1 SGHVS, CDR2 FQNEAQ. The CDR3 extends over 15 amino acids. V was pared by 3 bases and J by 5 bases, with 7 bases of the junction left unmatched. CDR3 loop: CASSFWDRGGDEQYF. Here the CDR3 DNA reads TGTGCCAGCAGCTTTTGGGACAGGGGAGGAGACGAGCAGTACTTC.

This clone was found a few times. V and J are TRBV7-9 and TRBJ2-3; possibly TRBD1 for D (6 bases). This CDR3 is 15 amino acids long. V was trimmed by 2 bases and J by 3 bases, leaving 12 bases between them. The V gene's germline CDR1 is SEHNR and CDR2 FQNEAQ (reference sequence). DNA of the CDR3: TGTGCCAGCAGCTTAACAGGGTGGGGTACAGATACGCAGTATTTT. Amino acid sequence: CASSLTGWGTDTQYF.

The chain is built from TRBV5-8 and TRBJ2-3; the D gene is possibly TRBD2 (6 bases). Trimming stripped 3 bases from V and 2 bases from J, with 16 bases between. Germline-derived CDR1 and CDR2 are SGHTS and YDEGEE. CDR3 length: 16 amino acids. Here the CDR3 DNA reads TGTGCCAGCAGCTGGGGGGTACAGGATTTCACAGATACGCAGTATTTT. Translated, it gives CASSWGVQDFTDTQYF.

The chain couples TRBV4-1 to TRBJ1-1, with TRBD1 matching 9 bases. This CDR3 contains 16 residues. With 3 bases clipped from V and 1 base from J, the junction kept 6 bases outside the gene matches. Germline assignment: CDR1 MGHRA and CDR2 YSYEKL. In DNA form, the CDR3 reads TGCGCCAGCAGCCAGCCCAAGACAGGGGGGAACACTGAAGCTTTCTTT. Its protein is CASSQPKTGGNTEAFF.

The rearrangement uses TRBV28 and TRBJ2-7; D perhaps matches TRBD1 (6 bases). V lost 4 bases to trimming and J lost 3 bases, with 10 bases between them. Germline-derived CDR1 and CDR2 are MDHEN and SYDVKM. The CDR3 extends over 13 amino acids. Here the CDR3 DNA reads TGTGCCAGCAGTTCGGGACAAAGCTACGAGCAGTACGTC. It encodes CASSSGQSYEQYV.

The chain links TRBV7-9 to TRBJ2-5, with 7 bases lining up with TRBD2. The germline V gene encodes CDR1 SEHNR and CDR2 FQNEAQ (reference sequence). The ends lost 4 bases at V and 1 base at J; junction bases unmatched: 9. The CDR3 extends over 16 amino acids. The CDR3 sequence: CASSSSNSGSQETQYF. The CDR3 bases are TGTGCCAGCAGCTCCAGTAATAGCGGGTCCCAAGAGACCCAGTACTTC.

The chain's CDR3 is CASSDPKEGIRGDSYNEQFF. The CDR3 nucleotides are TGCGCCAGCAGTGACCCGAAGGAGGGGATCAGGGGGGACTCCTACAATGAGCAGTTCTTC. The chain employs TRBV10-1 and TRBJ2-1, with D possibly being TRBD1 (7 bases). The germline V gene has CDR1 WNHNN and CDR2 SYGVQD (reference sequence). The CDR3 contains 20 residues. Trimming cost V 3 bases and J 0 bases, with 24 bases left between them.

Details on this clone: This sample includes further DNA sequences coding for the same CDR3. The chain uses TRBV5-5 and TRBJ2-3; unclear D gene. The V end lost 0 bases, the J end lost 3 bases, and 8 bases lay between the germline ends. Germline CDR1 SGHKS, CDR2 YYEKEE (reference sequence). The CDR3 runs to 14 residues. CDR3 sequence (DNA): TGTGCCAGCAGCTTGGCCTCGAGGACAGATACGCAGTATTTT. It codes for CASSLASRTDTQYF.

This chain links TRBV4-3 with TRBJ1-2, with D possibly being TRBD1 (6 bases). CDR1 and CDR2 from the germline V gene are LGHNA and YSLEER. V shed 2 bases and J shed 2 bases, with 12 bases lying between them. The CDR3 consists of 15 residues. The DNA for the CDR3 is TGCGCCAGCAGCCAACAGACCAGGGGCAACTATGGCTACACCTTC. It yields the protein CASSQQTRGNYGYTF.

This sequence joins TRBV19 and TRBJ2-7; 9 bases match TRBD1. Trimming removed 4 bases from V and 5 bases from J; junction bases left unmatched: 9. CDR3 length: 15 amino acids. The germline V gene has CDR1 LNHDA and CDR2 SQIVND (reference sequence). This CDR3 reads CASSRADRGMNEQYF. The CDR3 DNA follows: TGTGCCAGTAGTAGGGCCGACAGGGGGATGAACGAGCAGTACTTC.

The V and J genes are TRBV5-6 and TRBJ1-3; a weak D match, TRBD1 (6 bases). Germline V CDR1 and CDR2: SGHDT, YYEEEE. Trimming cost V 3 bases and J 1 base, with 17 bases left between them. This CDR3 is 17 amino acids long. The CDR3 region is CASSYFWGQLSGNTIYF. In nucleotides, the CDR3 is TGTGCCAGCAGCTACTTTTGGGGGCAACTGTCTGGAAACACCATATATTTT.

V and J are TRBV10-3 and TRBJ2-5, with a weak D call TRBD1 (6 bases). Germline values: CDR1 ENHRY, CDR2 SYGVKD. The germline V and J ends were trimmed by 6 bases and 3 bases, with 8 bases remaining between them. The CDR3 covers 12 residues. CDR3 loop: CAISWTEETQYF. Written as DNA, the CDR3 is TGTGCCATCAGCTGGACAGAAGAGACCCAGTACTTC.

The chain recombines TRBV10-3 with TRBJ1-4; 7 bases agree with TRBD1. Germline V gene lookup returns CDR1 ENHRY and CDR2 SYGVKD. The CDR3 is 16 residues long. With V trimmed by 11 bases and J by 8 bases, 20 bases remained unmatched. CDR3 amino acids: CALRQGGTAPGEKLFF. CDR3 in DNA: TGTGCCCTACGTCAAGGAGGGACAGCCCCAGGGGAAAAACTGTTTTTT.

The gene calls are TRBV5-6 and TRBJ1-2, with D possibly matching TRBD1 (5 bases). The germline V gene encodes CDR1 SGHDT and CDR2 YYEEEE. V shed 1 base and J shed 4 bases, with 14 bases lying between them. This CDR3 comprises 15 residues. The CDR3 DNA sequence: TGTGCCAGCAGCTTGTTTGCGACAGACGTCTATGGCTACACCTTC. This codes for CASSLFATDVYGYTF.